The rows below give T cell receptor beta chains drawn from one sample of a study of blood T cell repertoires in COVID-19. Measured with immunoSEQ multiplex PCR; TCRdb has only the in-frame clones, and not every one. This table holds a few hundred thousand clones, around 90% found once. The sample taken for sequencing was PBMCs or T cells enriched from blood (not recorded which). The receptor set was obtained from a young man who had recovered from COVID-19. Both conserved end residues are part of each CDR3. D genes are given only for firm matches. Clone size appears in some rows only: once, few, many, or a class for an expanded clone.

CDR3 DNA: TGTGCCAGCAGCGCAGGGTACAACACTGAAGCTTTCTTT
CDR3 protein: CASSAGYNTEAFF
D gene: -
clone size: -
V gene: TRBV13
J gene: TRBJ1-1

CDR3 DNA: TGTGCCAGCAGCCCCCACAGGGCCGGGTCACCCCTCCACTTT
CDR3 protein: CASSPHRAGSPLHF
D gene: -
clone size: -
V gene: TRBV3-1/TRBV3-2
J gene: TRBJ1-6

CDR3 DNA: TGTGCCAGCAGCCAAGATGGACAGCCGAACACTGAAGCTTTCTTT
CDR3 protein: CASSQDGQPNTEAFF
D gene: -
clone size: -
V gene: TRBV4-2
J gene: TRBJ1-1

CDR3 DNA: TGTGCCAGCAGTTTCTTACTGAGGGAATCGCAGCCCCAGCATTTT
CDR3 protein: CASSFLLRESQPQHF
D gene: -
clone size: -
V gene: TRBV28
J gene: TRBJ1-5

CDR3 DNA: TGTGCCAGCAGCCCCCGGCGGGGCGCTAGCACAGATACGCAGTATTTT
CDR3 protein: CASSPRRGASTDTQYF
D gene: -
clone size: -
V gene: TRBV7-8
J gene: TRBJ2-3

CDR3 DNA: TGCGCCAGCAGCCAAGATGGGACAGGGTCTGGAAACACCATATATTTT
CDR3 protein: CASSQDGTGSGNTIYF
D gene: TRBD1
clone size: -
V gene: TRBV4-1
J gene: TRBJ1-3

CDR3 DNA: TGTGCCAGCAGCTTATCTACGGGACAGGGAGACTATGGCTACACCTTC
CDR3 protein: CASSLSTGQGDYGYTF
D gene: TRBD1
clone size: -
V gene: TRBV7-9
J gene: TRBJ1-2

CDR3 DNA: TGTGCCAGCACCTTTCGGTCGGAGGAGACCCAGTACTTC
CDR3 protein: CASTFRSEETQYF
D gene: -
clone size: -
V gene: TRBV2
J gene: TRBJ2-5

CDR3 DNA: TGTGCCAGCAGCTTGGTGGACAGAAACTCCTACGAGCAGTACTTC
CDR3 protein: CASSLVDRNSYEQYF
D gene: -
clone size: -
V gene: TRBV5-4
J gene: TRBJ2-7

CDR3 DNA: TGTGCCAGCAGCCAAGACCGGAGCTCCTACAATGAGCAGTTCTTC
CDR3 protein: CASSQDRSSYNEQFF
D gene: -
clone size: once
V gene: TRBV14
J gene: TRBJ2-1

CDR3 DNA: TGTGCCAGCAGCGTAGATCTGCCGCAGGAGGCACCCCTCCACTTT
CDR3 protein: CASSVDLPQEAPLHF
D gene: -
clone size: -
V gene: TRBV9
J gene: TRBJ1-6

CDR3 DNA: TGTGCCAGCAGCTTGGCCGAGAGGGAGCAGTACTTC
CDR3 protein: CASSLAEREQYF
D gene: -
clone size: -
V gene: TRBV5-6
J gene: TRBJ2-7

CDR3 DNA: TGCAGCGTTAAGGGGGATGGGCCTGAGCAGTTCTTC
CDR3 protein: CSVKGDGPEQFF
D gene: -
clone size: -
V gene: TRBV29-1
J gene: TRBJ2-1

CDR3 DNA: TGTGCCAGCACCGACCCGGGACAAATTAACTATGGCTACACCTTC
CDR3 protein: CASTDPGQINYGYTF
D gene: -
clone size: -
V gene: TRBV2
J gene: TRBJ1-2

CDR3 DNA: TGTGCCTGGAGTAACAGGAGCTATCAGCCCCAGCATTTT
CDR3 protein: CAWSNRSYQPQHF
D gene: -
clone size: -
V gene: TRBV30
J gene: TRBJ1-5

CDR3 DNA: TGTGCCAGCAGCTTGGACAGAGCGGGGGCTTTCTTT
CDR3 protein: CASSLDRAGAFF
D gene: -
clone size: -
V gene: TRBV5-5
J gene: TRBJ1-1

CDR3 DNA: TGTGCCAGCAGTCTTAGGGGGGGGAATCAGCCCCAGCATTTT
CDR3 protein: CASSLRGGNQPQHF
D gene: -
clone size: -
V gene: TRBV6-5
J gene: TRBJ1-5

CDR3 DNA: TGCGCCAGCAGCGCTAGCGTCCTACCGGGCAAGTACTTC
CDR3 protein: CASSASVLPGKYF
D gene: -
clone size: -
V gene: TRBV5-1
J gene: TRBJ2-7

CDR3 DNA: TGCGCCAGCAGCTCAGAAAACATTCAGTACTTC
CDR3 protein: CASSSENIQYF
D gene: -
clone size: -
V gene: TRBV5-1
J gene: TRBJ2-4

CDR3 DNA: TGCGCCAGCAGCCAAGAACCGACAGGGACCTCTGGAAACACCATATATTTT
CDR3 protein: CASSQEPTGTSGNTIYF
D gene: TRBD1
clone size: -
V gene: TRBV4-1
J gene: TRBJ1-3

CDR3 DNA: TGTGCCTGGAGTATTACTCCGTCCCCGGGGTTCGAGACCCAGTACTTC
CDR3 protein: CAWSITPSPGFETQYF
D gene: -
clone size: -
V gene: TRBV30
J gene: TRBJ2-5

CDR3 DNA: TGTGCCAGCAGCCTCTCCACAGGGTTGGGCTACACCTTC
CDR3 protein: CASSLSTGLGYTF
D gene: -
clone size: many
V gene: TRBV28
J gene: TRBJ1-2

CDR3 DNA: TGTGCCAGCAGCGTAGGCAGTGGCAATCAGCCCCAGCATTTT
CDR3 protein: CASSVGSGNQPQHF
D gene: -
clone size: -
V gene: TRBV9
J gene: TRBJ1-5

CDR3 DNA: TGTGCCAGCAGTCCGGTAGCGGGAGGGTACAATGAGCAGTTCTTC
CDR3 protein: CASSPVAGGYNEQFF
D gene: TRBD2
clone size: -
V gene: TRBV27
J gene: TRBJ2-1

CDR3 DNA: TGTGCCACGGTAGCGGCGGAGCTAGGCAATGAGCAGTTCTTC
CDR3 protein: CATVAAELGNEQFF
D gene: -
clone size: -
V gene: TRBV10-3
J gene: TRBJ2-1

CDR3 DNA: TGTGCCAGCAGTTTCCCAATTAGATCGGGACAGAACACTGAAGCTTTCTTT
CDR3 protein: CASSFPIRSGQNTEAFF
D gene: -
clone size: -
V gene: TRBV28
J gene: TRBJ1-1

CDR3 DNA: TGTGCCACAACCCCGACAGGGACGGGAGATTCACCCCTCCACTTT
CDR3 protein: CATTPTGTGDSPLHF
D gene: TRBD1
clone size: -
V gene: TRBV10-3
J gene: TRBJ1-6

CDR3 DNA: TGTGCCAGCAGCAGGGACAGGGCTGACTACACCTTC
CDR3 protein: CASSRDRADYTF
D gene: TRBD1
clone size: once
V gene: TRBV9
J gene: TRBJ1-2

CDR3 DNA: TGTGCCAGCAGCCCCCGGGTGGGGGGCACTGAAGCTTTCTTT
CDR3 protein: CASSPRVGGTEAFF
D gene: -
clone size: -
V gene: TRBV7-2
J gene: TRBJ1-1

CDR3 DNA: TGTGCCAGCAGCTTACAGTCGACAGGGGGGAGCGGAAACACCATATATTTT
CDR3 protein: CASSLQSTGGSGNTIYF
D gene: TRBD1
clone size: -
V gene: TRBV11-2
J gene: TRBJ1-3

CDR3 DNA: TGTGCCAGCAGTTCTGGCAGGGCCAGGTCACCCCTCCACTTT
CDR3 protein: CASSSGRARSPLHF
D gene: -
clone size: -
V gene: TRBV27
J gene: TRBJ1-6

CDR3 DNA: TGTGCCAGCAGTGCCTATTACGAGCAGTACTTC
CDR3 protein: CASSAYYEQYF
D gene: -
clone size: -
V gene: TRBV2
J gene: TRBJ2-7

CDR3 DNA: TGTGCCACCAGTGATTTTCAGGGGGCTAGCACAGATACGCAGTATTTT
CDR3 protein: CATSDFQGASTDTQYF
D gene: TRBD1
clone size: -
V gene: TRBV24-1
J gene: TRBJ2-3

CDR3 DNA: TGTGCCAGCAGTTTAGAGGACAGGGTTGGGCAAACCGGGGAGCTGTTTTTT
CDR3 protein: CASSLEDRVGQTGELFF
D gene: TRBD1
clone size: -
V gene: TRBV27
J gene: TRBJ2-2

CDR3 DNA: TGTGCCCAGGTTAGCCTAGCGGGAGAGCAGTACTTC
CDR3 protein: CAQVSLAGEQYF
D gene: TRBD2
clone size: few
V gene: TRBV30
J gene: TRBJ2-7

CDR3 DNA: TGTGCTAGTGGTTTGGTACTGGGCAGCTCTGGAAACACCATATATTTT
CDR3 protein: CASGLVLGSSGNTIYF
D gene: -
clone size: -
V gene: TRBV12-5
J gene: TRBJ1-3

CDR3 DNA: TGTGCCAGCAGCCGGGAGAGATCCTATGGCTACACCTTC
CDR3 protein: CASSRERSYGYTF
D gene: -
clone size: -
V gene: TRBV13
J gene: TRBJ1-2

CDR3 DNA: TGTGCCAGCAACGGCAGGGTCGAAAACACCATATATTTT
CDR3 protein: CASNGRVENTIYF
D gene: -
clone size: -
V gene: TRBV3-1/TRBV3-2
J gene: TRBJ1-3

CDR3 DNA: TGTGCCAGCAGCTTAGCAGGGGGCGGGCATGGCTACACCTTC
CDR3 protein: CASSLAGGGHGYTF
D gene: TRBD1
clone size: -
V gene: TRBV7-9
J gene: TRBJ1-2

CDR3 DNA: TGCGCCAGCAGGCCGGGGGAGCCTTACAATGAGCAGTTCTTC
CDR3 protein: CASRPGEPYNEQFF
D gene: -
clone size: -
V gene: TRBV5-1
J gene: TRBJ2-1

CDR3 DNA: TGTGCCAGCAGCTTAGACCTCACCGGGGAGCTGTTTTTT
CDR3 protein: CASSLDLTGELFF
D gene: -
clone size: few
V gene: TRBV11-2
J gene: TRBJ2-2

CDR3 DNA: TGTGCCAGCAGTTATGGCTATGAGCAGTTCTTC
CDR3 protein: CASSYGYEQFF
D gene: -
clone size: -
V gene: TRBV27
J gene: TRBJ2-1

CDR3 DNA: TGTGCCAGCAGCTTATTTGGCGGGGGGAGCACAGATACGCAGTATTTT
CDR3 protein: CASSLFGGGSTDTQYF
D gene: TRBD2
clone size: -
V gene: TRBV7-9
J gene: TRBJ2-3

CDR3 DNA: TGTGCCAGCAGCCAAGGCTACGACAGGGTGCGTGACACTGAAGCTTTCTTT
CDR3 protein: CASSQGYDRVRDTEAFF
D gene: TRBD1
clone size: -
V gene: TRBV4-2
J gene: TRBJ1-1

CDR3 DNA: TGCAGTGCTAGTGGGAGGGCCCGTTACGAGCAGTACTTC
CDR3 protein: CSASGRARYEQYF
D gene: TRBD2
clone size: -
V gene: TRBV20-1
J gene: TRBJ2-7

CDR3 DNA: TGTGCTAGTGTCCCTCCTGCGGGTATAGAGACCCAGTACTTC
CDR3 protein: CASVPPAGIETQYF
D gene: -
clone size: -
V gene: TRBV12-5
J gene: TRBJ2-5

CDR3 DNA: TGTGCCATCAGTGGGACTAGCGGCTCATACGAGCAGTACTTC
CDR3 protein: CAISGTSGSYEQYF
D gene: TRBD2
clone size: -
V gene: TRBV10-3
J gene: TRBJ2-7

CDR3 DNA: TGTGCCAGCAGCTTATTACAGGCAATCAATCAGCCCCAGCATTTT
CDR3 protein: CASSLLQAINQPQHF
D gene: -
clone size: once
V gene: TRBV5-5
J gene: TRBJ1-5

CDR3 DNA: TGCGCCACCCGGATACCTTCTGAAGACAGGGGCTATGGCTACACCTTC
CDR3 protein: CATRIPSEDRGYGYTF
D gene: TRBD1
clone size: -
V gene: TRBV23-1
J gene: TRBJ1-2

CDR3 DNA: TGTGCCAGCGTGAGTGACAGGGTGCAGCACGAGCAGTACTTC
CDR3 protein: CASVSDRVQHEQYF
D gene: TRBD1
clone size: -
V gene: TRBV7-9
J gene: TRBJ2-7

CDR3 DNA: TGCGCCAGCAGCTTCGGGGGAGAAAAACTGTTTTTT
CDR3 protein: CASSFGGEKLFF
D gene: -
clone size: -
V gene: TRBV5-1
J gene: TRBJ1-4

CDR3 DNA: TGTGCCAGCAGTTATTCATCTAACTATGGCTACACCTTC
CDR3 protein: CASSYSSNYGYTF
D gene: -
clone size: -
V gene: TRBV6-5
J gene: TRBJ1-2

CDR3 DNA: TGCAGTGCTGGTGGGTACAACAATCAGCCCCAGCATTTT
CDR3 protein: CSAGGYNNQPQHF
D gene: -
clone size: -
V gene: TRBV20-1
J gene: TRBJ1-5